This TCR beta chain was profiled in a study of blood T cell repertoires in COVID-19. Overall study: The United States, Italy and Spain supplied acute and convalescent COVID-19 samples. PBMCs, B-cell-depleted T cells, or T cells were the source of the cDNA or gDNA that made up the material.

Germline-derived CDR1 and CDR2 are SGDLS and YYNGEE. CDR3 size: 15 residues. With 3 bases clipped from V and 6 bases from J, the junction kept 3 bases outside the gene matches. Profiling relied on immunoSEQ multiplex PCR, and the TCRdb table lists in-frame clones only, not all of them. The table lists approximately 260,000 clones, over 80% of them singletons. Assignments of participants to cohorts depended upon their own reported clinical history. Among Cohort 3 donors, those recovered had two negative PCRs, clearance, or symptom resolution. Sequencing was carried out using PBMCs or T cells enriched from blood (not recorded which). The clonotype was recovered from a woman between 18 and 29 years old who had recovered from COVID-19. The chain employs TRBV9 and TRBJ2-1; 13 nucleotides match TRBD2. CDR3 DNA sequence: TGTGCCAGCAGCGGGACTAGCGGGAGAGGCAATGAGCAGTTCTTC. Its protein product is CASSGTSGRGNEQFF. Full variable domain (rest looked up from reference TRBV9 and TRBJ2-1): DSGVTQTPKHLITATGQRVTLRCSPRSGDLSVYWYQQSLDQGLQFLIQYYNGEERAKGNILERFSAQQFPDLHSELNLSSLELGDSALYFCASSGTSGRGNEQFFGPGTRLTVL.